Included here is one T cell receptor (beta chain) sequence, with context. Its target is not known. These data originate in a study of CXCR3-negative and CXCR3-positive naive CD8 T cells. Study in general: Summed over all libraries, TRB reads came to 110 million to 150 million, with about 1.5 +/- 0.3 million per library. General study findings and limits: When CXCR3-positive naive cells were set against CXCR3-negative naive cells, the former had more hydrophobic TRB CDR3s. Across naive subsets, surface CD5 expression was comparable, and TCR strength was inferred from properties of the TRB CDR3. For memory CD8+ cells diversity was much lower, but both naive subsets had comparably high diversity.

The V gene's germline CDR1 is DFQATT and CDR2 SNEGSKA (reference sequence). The CDR3 has 14 amino acids. The authors prepared UMI-labeled TRB cDNA libraries by 5' RACE. TCRdb reprocessed the 5' RACE reads and reports one entry per CDR3 protein, with no DNA. The repertoire table contains under 85,000 distinct CDR3 sequences. The chain links TRBV20-1 to TRBJ2-7; TCRdb's D call of TRBD1 is untestable without DNA. This receptor was obtained from a human donor in good health. Some clones in this sample may be carry-over from other donors' samples. The material sequenced was naive CXCR3+ CD8+ T cells from blood. The sample's subset: CD45RO-CCR7+CD27+CD95- naive CD8+ T cells expressing CXCR3 (TNR3+). CDR3 sequence reads: CSARASGTAYEQYF.